Listed below are T cell receptor beta chains from one sample, sequenced in a study of blood T cell repertoires in COVID-19. Libraries were prepared by immunoSEQ multiplex PCR; TCRdb keeps only in-frame clonotypes and omits some of them. This sample has fewer than 250,000 clones, with about four fifths found just once. The sequencing input was PBMCs or T cells enriched from blood (not recorded which). These receptor sequences come from a woman aged 35 to 49 who had been exposed to COVID-19. Each CDR3 is given with its conserved first and last residue. Fields, in order: D gene, J gene, clone size, V gene, CDR3 DNA, CDR3 protein. D genes are given only for firm matches. A row's size may be missing; if present it is once, few, many or a size class.

TRBD2	TRBJ2-5	.	TRBV4-2	TGTGCCAGCAGCCAAGATCGCGGTAGCGGGGGGCGAAGAGAGACCCAGTACTTC	CASSQDRGSGGRRETQYF
.	TRBJ1-4	.	TRBV27	TGTGCCAGCAGTGGTACGGGGTTTGAAAAACTGTTTTTT	CASSGTGFEKLFF
TRBD1	TRBJ1-1	.	TRBV28	TGTGCCAGCAATACTGGGGACAGCCTGAACACTGAAGCTTTCTTT	CASNTGDSLNTEAFF
.	TRBJ2-7	.	TRBV5-1	TGCGCCAGCAGCTTGCTGGGACAATACTACGAGCAGTACTTC	CASSLLGQYYEQYF
.	TRBJ1-6	.	TRBV5-4	TGTGCCAGCAGCTTGGAGACAAAACCCAACAATTCACCCCTCCACTTT	CASSLETKPNNSPLHF
.	TRBJ1-3	.	TRBV4-1	TGCGCCAGCAGCCAAGAACTCGGGACTGTTAGGAACACCATATATTTT	CASSQELGTVRNTIYF
.	TRBJ1-5	.	TRBV6-2/TRBV6-3	TGTGCCAGCAGTTACTCTCTGGGGCTAAGCAATCAGCCCCAGCATTTT	CASSYSLGLSNQPQHF
TRBD2	TRBJ2-3	few	TRBV7-3	TGTGCCAGCAGCCCAGGACTAGAAGATACGCAGTATTTT	CASSPGLEDTQYF
.	TRBJ2-7	.	TRBV27	TGTGCCAGCAGTTTGTTTGAGGGACATGAGCAGTACTTC	CASSLFEGHEQYF
TRBD1	TRBJ2-2	.	TRBV5-4	TGTGCCAGCAGCCTGGGACAGGGGGGACCCGGGGAGCTGTTTTTT	CASSLGQGGPGELFF
.	TRBJ2-4	once	TRBV12-5	TGTGCTAGTGGTTCCTTCCATGGGGCCATTCAGTACTTC	CASGSFHGAIQYF
TRBD2	TRBJ2-1	.	TRBV7-8	TGTGCCAGCAGCTCTGCGGGGGGTCCGAGCTCCTACAATGAGCAGTTCTTC	CASSSAGGPSSYNEQFF
TRBD1	TRBJ1-6	.	TRBV19	TGTGCCAGTAGAGTGACAGGGAGGAATTCACCCCTCCACTTT	CASRVTGRNSPLHF
TRBD1	TRBJ1-2	many	TRBV6-5	TGTGCCAGCAGTTACAAAGGACAGGGGGCCTATGGCTACACCTTC	CASSYKGQGAYGYTF
TRBD1	TRBJ1-1	.	TRBV5-1	TGCGCCACCGGGACAGAGAACACTGAAGCTTTCTTT	CATGTENTEAFF
.	TRBJ2-1	.	TRBV27	TGTGCCAGCAGTCCACTCACTAGCAATGAGCAGTTCTTC	CASSPLTSNEQFF
TRBD2	TRBJ2-3	once	TRBV5-6	TGTGCCAGCAGTTTCCCTAGCGGGGGGAAAGATACGCAGTATTTT	CASSFPSGGKDTQYF
TRBD1	TRBJ2-7	.	TRBV6-5	TGTGCCAGCAGTTACTCAGGGGGCGGGTACGAGCAGTACTTC	CASSYSGGGYEQYF
.	TRBJ1-1	.	TRBV7-8	TGTGCCAGCAGCCGAGGGAAGGAGGGCACTGAAGCTTTCTTT	CASSRGKEGTEAFF
TRBD2	TRBJ2-3	.	TRBV3-1/TRBV3-2	TGTGCCAGCAGCCCGACACTAGCGGGGGGGCTGGATACGCAGTATTTT	CASSPTLAGGLDTQYF
TRBD1	TRBJ1-2	.	TRBV5-1	TGCGCCAGCCAGCAAGGGACAGGGGCCTATGGCTACACCTTC	CASQQGTGAYGYTF
TRBD1	TRBJ2-3	.	TRBV2	TGTGCCAGCAGTCTATTGGGGGACAGGGGGGTGACAGATACGCAGTATTTT	CASSLLGDRGVTDTQYF
.	TRBJ2-3	.	TRBV19	TGTGCCAGTAGTATAGGGGGCGCAGATACGCAGTATTTT	CASSIGGADTQYF
TRBD1	TRBJ2-7	many	TRBV6-6	TGTGCCAGCAGACGAACAGGGGGCGCTAGGGTAACCTACGAGCAGTACTTC	CASRRTGGARVTYEQYF
TRBD1	TRBJ2-3	.	TRBV5-8	TGTGCCAGCAGCTCCGGGACAGACACAGATACGCAGTATTTT	CASSSGTDTDTQYF